This T cell receptor (beta chain) was obtained from a study of blood T cell repertoires in COVID-19. Study overall: COVID-19 samples, acute and convalescent, were from the United States, Italy and Spain. Sources were T cells, B-cell-depleted T cells, or PBMCs; the material itself was cDNA or gDNA.

Original handling: Amplification from reference gene primers served as the basis for estimated nucleated cell counts. Here immunoSEQ multiplex PCR was the method, and the copy in TCRdb shows in-frame clones only, minus some. V and J calls plus clone size are reproduced from that table; the DNA served to infer D and trimming. This table has about 100,000 clones, roughly 79% appearing once. V was trimmed by 4 bases and J by 6 bases, leaving 18 bases between them. Germline V gene lookup returns CDR1 LGHDT and CDR2 YNNKEL (reference sequence). CDR3 length equals 16 residues. The TCR originated in a man between 65 and 85 years old with active or convalescent COVID-19. Input material: peripheral blood. The chain carries TRBV3-1 (or the pseudogene TRBV3-2) and TRBJ1-4, with D perhaps TRBD1 (6 bases). The CDR3 region has the DNA TGTGCCAGCAGCCTACAGGGTGGGGGGGGACATGAAAAACTGTTTTTT. It codes for CASSLQGGGGHEKLFF.